This TCR beta chain was identified in a study of metastatic and nonmetastatic thyroid tumors. This clone occurred many times. TCRdb re-processed the PCR reads through MiXCR. The sample contains about 10,000 clones, about 28% of which appear only once. The entire patient cohort was treatment-naive prior to thyroid surgery. Germline loops: CDR1 SGHTS, CDR2 YDEGEE. This CDR3 spans 11 amino acids. Trimming took 4 bases from V and 7 from J; bases not matched to a gene: 0. The chain links TRBV5-8 to TRBJ2-5, with TRBD2 identical over 8 bases. The sequence came from a female donor with papillary thyroid cancer or a benign thyroid nodule (not recorded which). Some clones in this sample may be carry-over from other donors' samples. The specimen was tumor tissue. CDR3: CASSREGTQYF. CDR3 DNA: TGTGCCAGCAGCCGGGAGGGGACCCAGTACTTC.